The 8 T cell receptor beta chains in this list originate from one sample, sequenced in a study of blood T cell repertoires in COVID-19 (TCRdb year 2020). Libraries came from the immunoSEQ multiplex PCR assay. TCRdb limited this immuneACCESS table to in-frame rearrangements with V and J called. A share of clones is missing; checked studies link under half to unresolved V genes, and the rest is unexplained. Within this sample are fewer than 120,000 clones, with around 68% of them counted one time only. Under 10% of the sample goes to the ten largest clones. The specimen sequenced was peripheral blood. All receptors come from a woman aged 55 to 70 with acute or convalescent COVID-19.

The rearrangement links TRBV18 to TRBJ1-1, with 12 bases fitting TRBD1. CDR3 length: 17 residues. CDR1 and CDR2 (germline): KGHSH, LQKENI. With V trimmed by 3 bases and J by 4 bases, 9 bases remained unmatched. DNA for the CDR3: TGTGCCAGCTCACCGAGGGACAGGGGGCGGTCAGTCACTGAAGCTTTCTTT. The encoded protein is CASSPRDRGRSVTEAFF.

The chain carries TRBV30 and TRBJ2-7, with 7 bases fitting TRBD1. The CDR3 contains 17 residues. J lost 0 bases, V lost 1 base, and 12 bases had no gene match. Germline lookup yields CDR1 GTSNPN and CDR2 SVGIG (reference sequence). CDR3 region: CAWSGITETGFSYEQYF. CDR3 DNA sequence: TGTGCCTGGAGTGGTATAACCGAGACAGGGTTCTCCTACGAGCAGTACTTC.

The rearrangement uses TRBV28 and TRBJ1-6, with TRBD1 identical over 7 bases. Germline trimming cut 8 bases from V and 9 bases from J; bases unmatched to any gene: 7. Germline-derived CDR1 and CDR2 are MDHEN and SYDVKM. The CDR3 sequence is 13 residues long. DNA of the CDR3: TGTGCCAGCTTAAGACAGGGTATTTCACCCCTCCACTTT. Translation gives CASLRQGISPLHF. Looking up the rest from reference TRBV28 and TRBJ1-6 gives the full variable domain: DVKVTQSSRYLVKRTGEKVFLECVQDMDHENMFWYRQDPGLGLRLIYFSYDVKMKEKGDIPEGYSVSREKKERFSLILESASTNQTSMYLCASLRQGISPLHFGNGTRLTVT.

The chain carries TRBV6-5 and TRBJ2-7; tentatively, D is TRBD1 (6 bases). The CDR3 covers 14 residues. Germline CDR1 and CDR2: MNHEY and SVGAGI. The V and J ends lost 5 bases and 1 base respectively, with 12 bases between them. The CDR3 nucleotides read TGTGCCAGCAGTCTTATGGACAGTTCCTACGAGCAGTACTTC. It encodes CASSLMDSSYEQYF.

The V gene is TRBV4-1, the J gene TRBJ1-5; the D is unclear. CDR3 length: 15 amino acids. Trimming pared 0 bases from V and 7 bases from J, leaving 13 bases between. Per germline, CDR1 MGHRA and CDR2 YSYEKL. The CDR3 DNA reads as TGCGCCAGCAGCCAAGACTTTACAGACTACCAGCCCCAGCATTTT. Its translation is CASSQDFTDYQPQHF.

This chain connects TRBV5-1 to TRBJ2-5, with TRBD2 as a possible D gene (5 bases). Trimming cost V 3 bases and J 2 bases, with 8 bases left between them. The CDR3 is 13 residues long. Germline-derived CDR1 and CDR2 are SGHRS and YFSETQ. The CDR3 DNA reads as TGCGCCAGCAGCTCAGAGCGGCAAGAGACCCAGTACTTC. This gives the protein CASSSERQETQYF.

CDR3 nucleotide sequence: TGTGCCAGCAGCCTTCAGGGGGCAAACGAGCAGTACTTC. Encoded protein: CASSLQGANEQYF. The rearrangement links TRBV5-5 to TRBJ2-7; 8 nucleotides line up with TRBD1. The CDR3 is made up of 13 amino acids. Germline CDR1 and CDR2: SGHKS and YYEKEE (reference sequence). The V gene end was trimmed by 4 bases and the J gene end by 5 bases; junction bases not matched to a gene: 5.

The CDR3 region is CASSPGQGVYGYTF. The DNA for the CDR3 is TGTGCCAGCAGCCCCGGACAGGGGGTATATGGCTACACCTTC. The rearrangement joins TRBV3-1 (or the pseudogene TRBV3-2) to TRBJ1-2; 10 nucleotides agree with TRBD1. The CDR3 extends over 14 amino acids. The trim removed 4 bases at V and 5 bases at J, leaving 4 bases unmatched. Germline V CDR1 and CDR2: LGHDT, YNNKEL (reference sequence).